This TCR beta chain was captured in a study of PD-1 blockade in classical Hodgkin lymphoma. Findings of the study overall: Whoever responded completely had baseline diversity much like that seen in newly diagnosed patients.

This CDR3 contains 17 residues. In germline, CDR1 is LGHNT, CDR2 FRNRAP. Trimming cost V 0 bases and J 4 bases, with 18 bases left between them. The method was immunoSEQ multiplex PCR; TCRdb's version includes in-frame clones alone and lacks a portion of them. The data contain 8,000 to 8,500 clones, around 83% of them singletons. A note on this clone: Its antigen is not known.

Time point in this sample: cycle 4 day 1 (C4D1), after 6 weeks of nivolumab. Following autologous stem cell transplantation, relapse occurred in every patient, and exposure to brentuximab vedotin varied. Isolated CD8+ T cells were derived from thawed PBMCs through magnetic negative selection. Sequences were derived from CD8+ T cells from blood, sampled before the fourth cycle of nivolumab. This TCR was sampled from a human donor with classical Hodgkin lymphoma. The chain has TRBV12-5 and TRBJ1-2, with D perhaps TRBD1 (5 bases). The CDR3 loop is CASGLVRGQGKSYGYTF. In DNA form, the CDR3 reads TGTGCTAGTGGTTTGGTAAGGGGTCAGGGCAAATCCTATGGCTACACCTTC.